This TCR beta chain was sequenced in a study of neoadjuvant anti-PD-1 for oral cavity cancer. General study results and limits: Higher pretreatment blood Treg/Th17 ratios correlated with higher pretreatment blood and lower post-treatment tumor TCRbeta clonality.

Blood libraries mostly used roughly 500 ng genomic DNA, six replicates each. Here immunoSEQ multiplex PCR was the method, and the copy in TCRdb shows in-frame clones only, minus some. Among 10,000 or so clones, approximately 64% were seen once, and the ten largest hold under 5%. CDR3 size: 14 residues. The V and J ends lost 6 bases and 7 bases, in that order; junction bases with no gene match: 5. The germline V gene encodes CDR1 MNHEY and CDR2 SMNVEV (reference sequence). As to time point: after neoadjuvant nivolumab, at surgical resection. These oral cavity squamous cell carcinomas were HPV-negative and locally advanced. In this sample, this clone turned up a few times. The antigen remains unidentified.

The sequence was collected from a person between 40 and 85 years old with oral cavity squamous cell carcinoma. Sequenced here: PBMCs, sampled after nivolumab (anti-PD-1) treatment. The J gene is TRBJ1-5, the V gene TRBV27; 11 nucleotides agree with TRBD1. The DNA of the CDR3 is TGTGCCAGCAGCACGGGGACAGGGGGGCAGCCCCAGCATTTT. Translation gives CASSTGTGGQPQHF.